The next 22 T cell receptor beta chains were all read from a single sample in a study of regulatory T cells in long-lasting Graves disease (dated by TCRdb to the early 2020s). The library was obtained by multiplex PCR. Sequencing was carried out with an Illumina HiSeq 4000. iRepertoire HTBI primers and Arm-PCR amplification of CDR3 regions were used to construct TCR beta libraries. The public reads were run again by TCRdb, first through fastp at Q25 and then through MiXCR, and only productive beta chains were kept. Records with the same CDR3 protein are collapsed into one entry carrying the most frequent genes and DNA. The sample table contains around 500,000 distinct CDR3 sequences; only one count was recorded for approximately 12% of them. The top ten clonotypes cover roughly 8.9% of the sample. The sample's time point label, decoded: newly diagnosed GD, antithyroid drugs for less than 3 months. For both TCR sequencing and RNA sequencing, RNA was extracted from PBMCs in TRIzol.

This sample also appeared in a second study, on T cells in Graves' hyperthyroidism and ophthalmopathy.

This sample comprised peripheral blood mononuclear cells (PBMCs), obtained at new diagnosis, from a patient treated with antithyroid drugs. These receptors all stem from a woman aged 25 to 39 with Graves disease. Donor details come from another sample of the same person, matched by shared clones.

The chain uses TRBV24-1 and TRBJ1-1; 7 bases align to TRBD1. The CDR3 runs to 15 residues. The germline gives CDR1 KGHDR, CDR2 SFDVKD. Trimming cost V 9 bases and J 4 bases; bases outside gene matches: 13. DNA for the CDR3: TGTGCCACCTTAGGACCCAACAGGGGCGGCACTGAAGCTTTCTTT. Protein: CATLGPNRGGTEAFF.

This clonotype appeared many times. The chain is built from TRBV3-1 and TRBJ2-2; 14 nucleotides agree with TRBD2. V lost 6 bases to trimming and J lost 5 bases; unmatched junction nucleotides: 8. The CDR3 contains 17 residues. Germline V lookup: CDR1 LGHDT, CDR2 YNNKEL (reference sequence). This CDR3 reads CASRTGLAGVVTGELFF. CDR3 DNA: TGTGCCAGCAGGACGGGACTAGCGGGAGTGGTGACCGGGGAGCTGTTTTTT.

In its sample, this clonotype was seen a few times. V usage is TRBV6-1 and J usage is TRBJ2-7; TRBD2 aligns across 8 bases. Germline assignment: CDR1 MNHNS and CDR2 SASEGT. CDR3 size: 15 residues. The V gene end was trimmed by 8 bases and the J gene end by 3 bases; junction bases not matched to a gene: 12. The CDR3 loop reads CASSGGGRKFYEQYF. In DNA form, the CDR3 reads TGTGCCAGCTCTGGGGGCGGGAGGAAATTCTACGAGCAGTACTTC.

The chain is built from TRBV14 and TRBJ2-1, with TRBD1 matching 8 bases. The CDR3 is 16 residues long. Germline CDR1 SGHDN, CDR2 FVKESK. With 2 bases clipped from V and 9 bases from J, the junction kept 12 bases outside the gene matches. The CDR3 sequence: CASSQHLGRGQIEQFF. In nucleotides, the CDR3 is TGTGCCAGCAGCCAACATTTGGGCAGGGGGCAGATTGAGCAGTTCTTC.

Only one count was recorded for this clonotype. The rearrangement joins TRBV5-5 to TRBJ2-6; D remains unclear. The V and J ends lost 0 bases and 6 bases respectively, with 13 bases between them. This CDR3 is built from 16 residues. From germline, CDR1 is SGHKS and CDR2 YYEKEE (reference sequence). CDR3 in DNA: TGTGCCAGCAGCTTGGTTGTAGGGCATATGGCCAACGTCCTGACTTTC. It yields the protein CASSLVVGHMANVLTF.

CDR3 sequence: CASSPDWRTGTGLDRYTF. Written as DNA, the CDR3 is TGTGCCAGCAGCCCGGATTGGAGGACCGGGACAGGGTTGGATCGCTACACCTTC. The chain carries TRBV27 and TRBJ1-2, with 9 bases matching TRBD1. CDR3 length equals 18 residues. Germline CDR1 and CDR2: MNHEY and SMNVEV (reference sequence). The ends lost 6 bases at V and 9 bases at J; junction bases unmatched: 23.

This clonotype has at least ten counts. The V and J genes are TRBV6-1 and TRBJ2-7, with D unresolved. CDR1 is MNHNS and CDR2 is SASEGT in the germline V gene. V lost 9 bases to trimming and J lost 1 base, with 13 bases between them. The CDR3 extends over 13 amino acids. The DNA for the CDR3 is TGTGCCAGTTCGATGATCGATTCCTACGAGCAGTACTTC. This codes for CASSMIDSYEQYF.

This clonotype was picked up many times. The CDR3: CASSSGGARVDEQFF. The CDR3 DNA follows: TGTGCCAGCAGCTCTGGGGGGGCTCGAGTGGATGAGCAGTTCTTC. The chain couples TRBV9 to TRBJ2-1, with a weak D call TRBD2 (7 bases). CDR1 SGDLS and CDR2 YYNGEE come from the germline V gene. The V and J ends lost 4 bases and 8 bases respectively, with 19 bases between them. The CDR3 is 15 amino acids.

This clonotype was observed a handful of times. V usage is TRBV20-1 and J usage is TRBJ2-3; 9 nucleotides agree with TRBD2. This CDR3 region has 18 residues. Trimming took 0 bases from V and 2 from J; bases not matched to a gene: 12. The germline gives CDR1 DFQATT, CDR2 SNEGSKA (reference sequence). The CDR3, as DNA: TGCAGTGCTAGAGATACCAGGGTAGCGGGAGTTCCCACAGATACGCAGTATTTT. Encoded protein: CSARDTRVAGVPTDTQYF.

Turning to this clonotype: The junction departs from germline at one end; a sequencing error may be responsible. V usage is TRBV29-1 and J usage is TRBJ2-6; TRBD1 aligns across 8 bases. CDR1 and CDR2 from the germline V gene are SQVTM and ANQGSEA. The CDR3 is 14 amino acids. CDR3 coding DNA: TGCAGCGTCGAAGGACAGGGAAGAGGAAGCGTCCTGACTTTC. As protein: CSVEGQGRGSVLTF.

Ten or more counts support this clonotype. This sequence joins TRBV5-1 and TRBJ2-3; TRBD1 might be the D (6 bases). Germline CDR1 reads SGHRS; CDR2 reads YFSETQ. V was shortened by 5 bases and J by 3 bases, with 16 bases between the two germline ends. The CDR3 totals 15 residues. As DNA, the CDR3 is TGCGCCAGCAGTTTACGGACAGCCAATACAGATACGCAGTATTTT. Translation gives CASSLRTANTDTQYF.

Worth noting for this clonotype: A much larger clone is a single base away; this may be a read error. The chain uses TRBV11-2 and TRBJ2-6; D gene uncertain. The CDR3 loop spans 18 amino acids. Germline V gene lookup returns CDR1 SGHAT and CDR2 FQNNGV. V lost 1 base and J 5 bases, leaving 18 bases between the germline ends. The CDR3 DNA follows: TGTGCCAGCAGCTTAGGAATATCGTCGACCTCCAGGGCCAACGTCCTGACTTTC. Its protein is CASSLGISSTSRANVLTF.

V is TRBV27 and J is TRBJ2-5; either TRBD1 or TRBD2 may fit D (6 bases each). CDR3 length: 12 amino acids. Trimming cost V 4 bases and J 7 bases, with 10 bases left between them. The germline CDR1 and CDR2 sequences are MNHEY and SMNVEV (reference sequence). The chain's CDR3 is CASSSKGGTQYF. CDR3 coding DNA: TGTGCCAGCAGTTCTAAGGGGGGGACCCAGTACTTC.

This clonotype was found a few times. This chain links TRBV5-6 with TRBJ1-1; unclear D gene. Trimming took off 5 bases at V and 2 bases at J, with 16 bases between the two ends. The CDR3 covers 15 residues. Germline CDR1 reads SGHDT; CDR2 reads YYEEEE. Written as DNA, the CDR3 is TGTGCCAGCAGTGGGTCAAAACAAGGAAACACTGAAGCTTTCTTT. Encoded protein: CASSGSKQGNTEAFF.

There are a few counts of this clonotype. The gene calls are TRBV29-1 and TRBJ2-1; weak D call: TRBD1 (5 bases). The V gene lost 4 bases and the J gene lost 14 bases, with 15 bases spanning the gap. Germline V CDR1 and CDR2: SQVTM, ANQGSEA. The length of the CDR3 is 11 residues. The CDR3 protein is CSVVSGYNKFF. CDR3 coding DNA: TGCAGCGTTGTATCAGGGTACAATAAGTTCTTC.

This clonotype occurred many times. The gene calls are TRBV10-3 and TRBJ2-7; D is tentatively TRBD1 or TRBD2 (5 bases each). The germline V and J ends were trimmed by 4 bases and 0 bases, with 16 bases remaining between them. The CDR3 runs to 16 residues. Germline CDR1 ENHRY, CDR2 SYGVKD. The CDR3 here is CAISGPGRLSSYEQYF. The CDR3 nucleotides read TGTGCCATCAGTGGACCGGGACGGCTCAGCTCCTACGAGCAGTACTTC.

Many counts were recorded for this clonotype. The rearrangement uses TRBV6-1 and TRBJ1-1, with no clear D. The CDR3 spans 16 residues. Trimming removed 0 bases from V and 4 bases from J, with 15 bases in between. The V gene's germline CDR1 is MNHNS and CDR2 SASEGT. The CDR3 spells CASSEAPPGKGTEAFF. For the CDR3, the DNA is TGTGCCAGCAGTGAAGCCCCTCCTGGGAAGGGCACTGAAGCTTTCTTT.

This clonotype was seen repeatedly, ten times or more. The V gene is TRBV20-1, the J gene TRBJ2-3; possibly TRBD1 for D (6 bases). V was cut by 2 bases and J by 4 bases, with 16 bases left in between. This CDR3 contains 15 residues. Germline CDR1 and CDR2: DFQATT and SNEGSKA (reference sequence). CDR3 in DNA: TGCAGTGCTAGATTTCCACAGGGTCAGTCAGATACGCAGTATTTT. Translation: CSARFPQGQSDTQYF.

Only a few counts were recorded for this clonotype. The chain couples TRBV9 to TRBJ2-1; 16 nucleotides align to TRBD2. Trimming took 4 bases from V and 9 from J; bases not matched to a gene: 7. This CDR3 has 16 residues. Germline CDR1 SGDLS, CDR2 YYNGEE. The CDR3 sequence: CASSPGTSGRDGEQFF. The DNA for the CDR3 is TGTGCCAGCAGCCCCGGGACTAGCGGGAGGGATGGTGAGCAGTTCTTC.

This clonotype occurred many times. The J gene is TRBJ2-7, the V gene TRBV28; D is unresolved. Germline V lookup: CDR1 MDHEN, CDR2 SYDVKM. This CDR3 is 14 amino acids long. Trimming shortened V by 2 bases and J by 4 bases, and 12 bases separated the two germline ends. CDR3 nucleotides: TGTGCCAGCAGTTTAAGGAGTATAATTTACGAGCAGTACTTC. This gives the protein CASSLRSIIYEQYF.

The table lists this clonotype with a few counts. This sequence joins TRBV11-3 and TRBJ2-3; 8 nucleotides line up with TRBD2. J lost 5 bases, V lost 3 bases, and 4 bases had no gene match. CDR3 length: 14 amino acids. Germline V lookup: CDR1 SGHNT, CDR2 YENEEA. The DNA for the CDR3 is TGTGCCAGCAGCTTGGGACTAGTCGGAGATACGCAGTATTTT. It translates to CASSLGLVGDTQYF.

J is TRBJ2-5 and V is TRBV7-2, with unresolved D. CDR3 length: 14 residues. Germline V CDR1 and CDR2: SGHTA, FQGNSA. With 4 bases removed from V and 5 bases from J, the gap between germline ends came to 14 bases. The CDR3 DNA is TGTGCCAGCAGCTCTGGGGTGGTTCTCGAGACCCAGTACTTC. Translated: CASSSGVVLETQYF.